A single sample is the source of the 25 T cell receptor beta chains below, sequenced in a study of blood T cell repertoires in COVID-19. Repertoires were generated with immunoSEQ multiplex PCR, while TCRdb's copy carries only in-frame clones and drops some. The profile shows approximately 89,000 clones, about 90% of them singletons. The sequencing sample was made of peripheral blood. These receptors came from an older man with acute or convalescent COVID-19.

CDR3 sequence reads: CATSESGGSNEQFF. The CDR3 bases are TGTGCCACCAGTGAGTCGGGGGGATCGAATGAGCAGTTCTTC. This chain connects TRBV24-1 to TRBJ2-1; 7 bases are a match to TRBD2. Unmatched junction bases numbered 6, after V lost 4 bases and J lost 7 bases. The CDR3 contains 14 residues. Germline CDR1 and CDR2: KGHDR and SFDVKD.

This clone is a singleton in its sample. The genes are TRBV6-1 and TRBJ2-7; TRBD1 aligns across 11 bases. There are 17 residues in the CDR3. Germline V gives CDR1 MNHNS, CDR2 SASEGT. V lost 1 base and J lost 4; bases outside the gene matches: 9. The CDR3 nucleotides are TGTGCCAGCAGTGAAGATGGTTGGACAGGGGGCTCGTACGAGCAGTACGTC. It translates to CASSEDGWTGGSYEQYV.

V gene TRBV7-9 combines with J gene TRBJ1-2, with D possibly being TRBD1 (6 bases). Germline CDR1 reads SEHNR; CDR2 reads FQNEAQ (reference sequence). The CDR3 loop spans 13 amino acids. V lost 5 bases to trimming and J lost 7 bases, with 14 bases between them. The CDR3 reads CASSTTGTSGYTF. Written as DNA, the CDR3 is TGTGCCAGCAGCACCACTGGGACATCTGGCTACACCTTC.

The CDR3 is CASRGGGTQTNYGYTF. For the CDR3, the DNA is TGTGCCAGTAGAGGCGGGGGGACCCAAACTAACTATGGCTACACCTTC. The chain links TRBV19 to TRBJ1-2; perhaps TRBD1 as D (5 bases). V was trimmed by 6 bases and J by 0 bases, leaving 17 bases between them. Germline V gene data show CDR1 as LNHDA and CDR2 as SQIVND (reference sequence). The CDR3 consists of 16 residues.

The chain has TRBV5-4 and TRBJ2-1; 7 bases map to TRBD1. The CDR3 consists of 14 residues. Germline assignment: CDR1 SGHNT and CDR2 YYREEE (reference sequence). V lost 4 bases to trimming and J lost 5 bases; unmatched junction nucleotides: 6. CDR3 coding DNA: TGTGCCAGCAGCCGTGGGACAGTTAACAATGAGCAGTTCTTC. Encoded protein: CASSRGTVNNEQFF.

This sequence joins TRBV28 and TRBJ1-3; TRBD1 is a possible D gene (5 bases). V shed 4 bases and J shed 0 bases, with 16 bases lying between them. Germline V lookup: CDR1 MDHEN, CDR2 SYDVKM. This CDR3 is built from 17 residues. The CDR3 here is CASSYYRPKTSGNTIYF. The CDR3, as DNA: TGTGCCAGCAGTTACTACAGGCCCAAAACCTCTGGAAACACCATATATTTT.

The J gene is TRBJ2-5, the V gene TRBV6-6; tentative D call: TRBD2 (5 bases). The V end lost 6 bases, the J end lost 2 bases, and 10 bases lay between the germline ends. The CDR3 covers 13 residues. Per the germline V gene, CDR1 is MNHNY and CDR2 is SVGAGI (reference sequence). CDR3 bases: TGTGCCAGCAGACCCCCGGGGCAAGAGACCCAGTACTTC. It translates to CASRPPGQETQYF.

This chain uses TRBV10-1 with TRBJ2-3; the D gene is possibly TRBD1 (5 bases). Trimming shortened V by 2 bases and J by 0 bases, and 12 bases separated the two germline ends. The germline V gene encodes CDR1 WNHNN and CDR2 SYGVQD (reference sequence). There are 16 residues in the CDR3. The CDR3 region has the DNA TGCGCCAGCAGTGAGAGTAGGGGCGGTAGCACAGATACGCAGTATTTT. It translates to CASSESRGGSTDTQYF.

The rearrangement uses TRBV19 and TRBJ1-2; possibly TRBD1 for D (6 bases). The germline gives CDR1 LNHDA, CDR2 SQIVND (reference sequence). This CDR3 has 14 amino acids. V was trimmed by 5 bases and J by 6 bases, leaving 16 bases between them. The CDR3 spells CASSAKGGINGYTF. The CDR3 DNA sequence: TGTGCCAGTAGTGCAAAGGGGGGGATCAATGGCTACACCTTC.

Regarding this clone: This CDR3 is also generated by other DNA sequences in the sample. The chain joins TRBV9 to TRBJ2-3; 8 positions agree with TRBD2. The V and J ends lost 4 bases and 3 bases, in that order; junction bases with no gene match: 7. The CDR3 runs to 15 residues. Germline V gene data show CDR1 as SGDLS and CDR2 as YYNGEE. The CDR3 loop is CASSPGGAWTDTQYF. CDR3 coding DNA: TGTGCCAGCAGCCCCGGGGGGGCCTGGACAGATACGCAGTATTTT.

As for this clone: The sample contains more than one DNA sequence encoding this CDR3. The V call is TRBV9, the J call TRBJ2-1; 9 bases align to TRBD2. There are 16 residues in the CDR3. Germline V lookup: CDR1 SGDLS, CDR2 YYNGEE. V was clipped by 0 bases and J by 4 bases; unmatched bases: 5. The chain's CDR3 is CASSVVGAGGYNEQFF. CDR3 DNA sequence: TGTGCCAGCAGCGTAGTAGGAGCGGGGGGATACAATGAGCAGTTCTTC.

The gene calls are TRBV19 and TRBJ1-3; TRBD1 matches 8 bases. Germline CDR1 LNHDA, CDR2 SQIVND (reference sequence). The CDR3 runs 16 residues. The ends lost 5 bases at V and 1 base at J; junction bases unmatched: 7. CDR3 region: CASSSTQGASGNTIYF. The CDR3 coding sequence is TGTGCCAGTAGTTCAACGCAGGGGGCTTCTGGAAACACCATATATTTT.

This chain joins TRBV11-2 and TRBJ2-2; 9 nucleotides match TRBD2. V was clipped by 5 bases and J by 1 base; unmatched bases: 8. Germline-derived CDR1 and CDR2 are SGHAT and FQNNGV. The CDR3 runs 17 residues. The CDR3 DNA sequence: TGTGCCAGCAGCCCTCTGAGAGCGGGGGGGAACACCGGGGAGCTGTTTTTT. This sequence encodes CASSPLRAGGNTGELFF.

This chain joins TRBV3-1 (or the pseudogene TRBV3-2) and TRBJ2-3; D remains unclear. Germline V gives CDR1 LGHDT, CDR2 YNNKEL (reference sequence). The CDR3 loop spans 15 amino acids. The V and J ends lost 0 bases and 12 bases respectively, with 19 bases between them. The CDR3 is CASSQDLFAVVNQYF. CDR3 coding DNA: TGTGCCAGCAGCCAAGATCTATTCGCGGTGGTAAACCAGTATTTT.

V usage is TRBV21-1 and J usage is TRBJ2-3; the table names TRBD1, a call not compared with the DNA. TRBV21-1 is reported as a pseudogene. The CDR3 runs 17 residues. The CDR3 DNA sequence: TGTGCCAGCAGCTGTCCTCAGGGGGCCCAAAACACAGATACGCAGTATTTT. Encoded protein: CASSCPQGAQNTDTQYF.

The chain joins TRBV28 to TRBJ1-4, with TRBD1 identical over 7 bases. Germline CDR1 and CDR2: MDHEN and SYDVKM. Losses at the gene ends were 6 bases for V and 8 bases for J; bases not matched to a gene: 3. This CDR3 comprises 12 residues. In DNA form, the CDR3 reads TGTGCCAGCAGGGGACAGTCGGAAAAACTGTTTTTT. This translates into CASRGQSEKLFF.

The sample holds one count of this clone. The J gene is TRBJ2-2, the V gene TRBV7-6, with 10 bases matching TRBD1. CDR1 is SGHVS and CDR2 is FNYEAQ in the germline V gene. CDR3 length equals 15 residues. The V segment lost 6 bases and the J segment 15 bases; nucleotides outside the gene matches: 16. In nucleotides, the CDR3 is TGTGCCAGCAGAGGCCGGGACAGGGGCCTTCACCAGGTGTTTTTT. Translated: CASRGRDRGLHQVFF.

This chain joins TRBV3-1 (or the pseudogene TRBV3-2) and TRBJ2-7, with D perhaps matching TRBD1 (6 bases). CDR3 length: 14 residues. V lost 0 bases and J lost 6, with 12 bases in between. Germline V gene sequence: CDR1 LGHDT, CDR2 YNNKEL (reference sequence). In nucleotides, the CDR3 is TGTGCCAGCAGCCAAGAACCCCCAGGGGCCGAGCAGTACTTC. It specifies CASSQEPPGAEQYF.

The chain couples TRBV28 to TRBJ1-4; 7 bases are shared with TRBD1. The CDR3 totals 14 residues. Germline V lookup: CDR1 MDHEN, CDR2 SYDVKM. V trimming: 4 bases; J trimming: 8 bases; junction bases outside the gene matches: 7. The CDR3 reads CASSSARGKEKLFF. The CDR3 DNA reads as TGTGCCAGCAGTTCCGCCAGGGGGAAGGAAAAACTGTTTTTT.

The CDR3 protein is CASRLKLAGVQETQYF. The DNA for the CDR3 is TGTGCCAGCAGACTGAAACTAGCGGGGGTACAAGAGACCCAGTACTTC. The rearrangement uses TRBV5-4 and TRBJ2-5; 11 bases are a match to TRBD2. CDR3 length: 16 amino acids. From germline, CDR1 is SGHNT and CDR2 YYREEE (reference sequence). V gave up 5 bases and J gave up 2 bases; unmatched junction bases: 8.

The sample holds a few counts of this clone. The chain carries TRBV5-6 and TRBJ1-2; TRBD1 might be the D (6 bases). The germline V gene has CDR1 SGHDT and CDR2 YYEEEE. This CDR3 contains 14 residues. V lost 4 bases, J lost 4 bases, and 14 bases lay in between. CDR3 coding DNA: TGTGCCAGCAGCGGGACACGGACGGCCTATGGCTACACCTTC. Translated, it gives CASSGTRTAYGYTF. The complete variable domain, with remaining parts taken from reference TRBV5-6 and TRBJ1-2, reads DAGVTQSPTHLIKTRGQQVTLRCSPKSGHDTVSWYQQALGQGPQFIFQYYEEEERQRGNFPDRFSGHQFPNYSSELNVNALLLGDSALYLCASSGTRTAYGYTFGSGTRLTVV.

CDR3 residues: CASSANEGVGDKLFF. In DNA, the CDR3 is TGTGCCAGCAGCGCCAACGAGGGGGTAGGGGATAAACTGTTTTTT. This sequence joins TRBV9 and TRBJ1-4; possibly TRBD1 for D (6 bases). V gave up 3 bases and J gave up 11 bases, with 20 bases separating them. Germline loops: CDR1 SGDLS, CDR2 YYNGEE. This CDR3 has 15 residues.

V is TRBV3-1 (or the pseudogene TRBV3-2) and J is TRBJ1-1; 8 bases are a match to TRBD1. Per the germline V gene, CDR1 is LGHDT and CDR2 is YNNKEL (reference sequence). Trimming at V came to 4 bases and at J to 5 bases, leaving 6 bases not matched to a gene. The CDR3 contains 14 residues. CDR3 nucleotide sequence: TGTGCCAGCAGCCCCGGACAGGGATATACTGAAGCTTTCTTT. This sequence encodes CASSPGQGYTEAFF.

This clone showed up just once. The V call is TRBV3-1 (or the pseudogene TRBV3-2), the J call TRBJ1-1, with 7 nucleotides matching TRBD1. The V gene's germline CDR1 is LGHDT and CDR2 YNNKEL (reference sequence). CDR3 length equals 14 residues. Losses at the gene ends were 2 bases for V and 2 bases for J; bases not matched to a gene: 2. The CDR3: CASSQRDRNTEAFF. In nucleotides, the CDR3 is TGTGCCAGCAGCCAAAGGGACAGAAACACTGAAGCTTTCTTT.

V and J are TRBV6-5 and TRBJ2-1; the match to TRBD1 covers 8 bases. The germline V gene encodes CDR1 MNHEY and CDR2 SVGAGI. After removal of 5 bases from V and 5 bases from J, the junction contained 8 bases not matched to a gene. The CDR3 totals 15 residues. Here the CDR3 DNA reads TGTGCCAGCAGTATCGACAGGGGCCGAGACAATGAGCAGTTCTTC. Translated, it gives CASSIDRGRDNEQFF.